The next 7 T cell receptor beta chains were all read from a single sample in a study of blood T cell repertoires in COVID-19. Only in-frame clones appear in the TCRdb table, and some are missing; sequencing was by immunoSEQ multiplex PCR. The sample lists 95,000 to 100,000 clones, less than 85% occurring once. Sequencing input: peripheral blood. These receptors were taken from a woman aged 70-85 years with active or convalescent COVID-19.

The rearrangement joins TRBV2 to TRBJ1-4, with TRBD1 as a possible D gene (6 bases). The germline V gene has CDR1 SNHLY and CDR2 FYNNEI. With 9 bases removed from V and 5 bases from J, the gap between germline ends came to 16 bases. This CDR3 region has 14 residues. For the CDR3, the DNA is TGTGCCAGTAAAGCAGGGGTAGGGAATGAAAAACTGTTTTTT. This translates into CASKAGVGNEKLFF.

This chain links TRBV5-1 with TRBJ2-5; TRBD1 matches at 10 bases. CDR3 length: 18 amino acids. V lost 4 bases, J lost 2 bases, and 14 bases stayed unmatched. Looked up from germline, CDR1 is SGHRS and CDR2 is YFSETQ. CDR3 DNA: TGCGCCAGCAGCCTAGGACAGGGGGTTGGGTCCCATCAAGAGACCCAGTACTTC. Translation: CASSLGQGVGSHQETQYF.

The chain uses TRBV24-1 and TRBJ2-7; unclear D gene. The CDR3 runs to 12 residues. The V end lost 5 bases, the J end lost 2 bases, and 6 bases lay between the germline ends. Germline V CDR1 and CDR2: KGHDR, SFDVKD. CDR3 nucleotides: TGTGCCACCAGTGGCGACACCTACGAGCAGTACTTC. It encodes CATSGDTYEQYF.

The sample holds a few counts of this clone. The same CDR3 is also encoded by other DNA sequences in this sample. The chain has TRBV7-9 and TRBJ2-7, with D possibly TRBD1 on 6 matching bases. The CDR3 has 13 residues. The ends were cut back, 5 bases at V and 3 bases at J, with 11 bases in the middle. The germline V gene encodes CDR1 SEHNR and CDR2 FQNEAQ (reference sequence). The CDR3 bases are TGTGCCAGCAGCCCCGGGACAATCTACGAGCAGTACTTC. This gives the protein CASSPGTIYEQYF.

The CDR3 reads CASSRRSGGAGNQPQHF. The CDR3, as DNA: TGTGCCAGCAGCCGGAGGTCAGGGGGCGCAGGCAATCAGCCCCAGCATTTT. V usage is TRBV28 and J usage is TRBJ1-5; TRBD1 agrees at 8 bases. CDR1 is MDHEN and CDR2 is SYDVKM in the germline V gene. The CDR3 spans 17 residues. The V gene end was trimmed by 6 bases and the J gene end by 2 bases; junction bases not matched to a gene: 12.

This clone came up a few times. V and J are TRBV7-2 and TRBJ1-5; D possibly corresponds to TRBD1 (5 bases). The V end was cut by 3 bases, the J end by 7 bases, with 16 bases between. The CDR3 has 15 residues. Germline V gives CDR1 SGHTA, CDR2 FQGNSA. DNA of the CDR3: TGTGCCAGCAGCTTTATGTCAGGGCGAAACCAGCCCCAGCATTTT. Protein: CASSFMSGRNQPQHF.

The chain has TRBV6-5 and TRBJ2-2; D call uncertain. Germline lookup yields CDR1 MNHEY and CDR2 SVGAGI. The CDR3 consists of 15 residues. V was cut by 6 bases and J by 5 bases, with 16 bases left in between. In DNA, the CDR3 is TGTGCCAGCAGGACCCCTTGGCGGCAAACCGGGGAGCTGTTTTTT. Translated: CASRTPWRQTGELFF.